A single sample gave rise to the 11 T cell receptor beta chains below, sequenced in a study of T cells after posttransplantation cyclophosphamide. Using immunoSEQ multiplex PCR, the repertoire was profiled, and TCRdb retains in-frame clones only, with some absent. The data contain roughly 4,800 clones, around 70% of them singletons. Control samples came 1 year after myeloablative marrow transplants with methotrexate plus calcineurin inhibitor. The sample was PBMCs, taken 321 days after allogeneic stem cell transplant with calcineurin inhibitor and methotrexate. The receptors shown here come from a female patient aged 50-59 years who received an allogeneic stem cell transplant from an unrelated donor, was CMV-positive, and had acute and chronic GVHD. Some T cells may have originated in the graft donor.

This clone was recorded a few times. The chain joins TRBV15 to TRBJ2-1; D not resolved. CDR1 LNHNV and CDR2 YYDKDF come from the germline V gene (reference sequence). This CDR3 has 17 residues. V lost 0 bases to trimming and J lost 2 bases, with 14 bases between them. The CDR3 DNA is TGTGCCACCAGCAGAGATTACCCCCTTTCTACCTACAATGAGCAGTTCTTC. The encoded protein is CATSRDYPLSTYNEQFF.

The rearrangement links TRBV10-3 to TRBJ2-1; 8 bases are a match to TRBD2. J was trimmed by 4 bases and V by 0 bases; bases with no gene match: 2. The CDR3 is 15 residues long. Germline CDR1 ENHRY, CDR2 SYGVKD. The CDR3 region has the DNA TGTGCCATCAGTGAGTCACTAGCGGAGTACAATGAGCAGTTCTTC. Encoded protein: CAISESLAEYNEQFF.

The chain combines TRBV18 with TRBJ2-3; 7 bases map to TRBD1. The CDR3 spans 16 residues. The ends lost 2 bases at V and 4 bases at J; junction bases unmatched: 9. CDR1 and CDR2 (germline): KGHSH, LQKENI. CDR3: CASSPRGGQMADTQYF. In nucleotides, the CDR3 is TGTGCCAGCTCACCAAGAGGGGGACAGATGGCAGATACGCAGTATTTT.

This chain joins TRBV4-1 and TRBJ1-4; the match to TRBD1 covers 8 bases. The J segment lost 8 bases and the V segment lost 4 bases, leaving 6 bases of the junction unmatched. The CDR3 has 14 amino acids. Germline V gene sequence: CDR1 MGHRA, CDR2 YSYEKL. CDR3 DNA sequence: TGCGCCAGCAGCCGAGACAGGGGTGGAGAAAAACTGTTTTTT. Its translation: CASSRDRGGEKLFF.

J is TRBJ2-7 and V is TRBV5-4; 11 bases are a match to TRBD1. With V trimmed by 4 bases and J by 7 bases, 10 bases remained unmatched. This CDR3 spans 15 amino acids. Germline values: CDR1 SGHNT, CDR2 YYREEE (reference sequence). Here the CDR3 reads CASSPLGQGAGEQYF. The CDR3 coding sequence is TGTGCCAGCAGCCCTCTTGGACAGGGGGCGGGTGAGCAGTACTTC.

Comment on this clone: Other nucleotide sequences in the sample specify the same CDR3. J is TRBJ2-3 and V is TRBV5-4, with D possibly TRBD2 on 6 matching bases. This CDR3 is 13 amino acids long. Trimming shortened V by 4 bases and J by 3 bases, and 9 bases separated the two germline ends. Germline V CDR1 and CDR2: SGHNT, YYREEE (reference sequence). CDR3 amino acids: CASSLGTTDTQYF. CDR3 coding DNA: TGTGCCAGCAGCCTCGGGACTACAGATACGCAGTATTTT.

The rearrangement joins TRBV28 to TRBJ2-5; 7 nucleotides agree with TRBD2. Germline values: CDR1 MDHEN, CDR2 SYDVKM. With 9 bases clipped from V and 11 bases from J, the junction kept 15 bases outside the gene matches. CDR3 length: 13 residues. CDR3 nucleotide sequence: TGTGCCAGTTTCGGGACTAATTCGCGGGAGCAGTACTTC. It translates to CASFGTNSREQYF.

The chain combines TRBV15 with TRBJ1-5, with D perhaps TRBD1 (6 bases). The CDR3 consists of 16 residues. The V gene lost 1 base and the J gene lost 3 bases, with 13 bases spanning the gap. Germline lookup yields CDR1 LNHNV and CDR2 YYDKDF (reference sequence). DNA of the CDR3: TGTGCCACCAGCAGAGGGGGGTGGACAGACAATCAGCCCCAGCATTTT. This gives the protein CATSRGGWTDNQPQHF.

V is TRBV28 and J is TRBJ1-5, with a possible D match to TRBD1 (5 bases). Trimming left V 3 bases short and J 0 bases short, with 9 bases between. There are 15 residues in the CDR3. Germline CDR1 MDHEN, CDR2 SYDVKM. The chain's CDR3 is CASSFRQISNQPQHF. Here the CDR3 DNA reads TGTGCCAGCAGTTTTAGACAGATTAGCAATCAGCCCCAGCATTTT.

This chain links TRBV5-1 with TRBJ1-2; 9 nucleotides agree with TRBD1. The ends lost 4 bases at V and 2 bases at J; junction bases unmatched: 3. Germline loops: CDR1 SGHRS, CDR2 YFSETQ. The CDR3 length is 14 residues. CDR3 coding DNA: TGCGCCAGCAGCCAAGACAGGGGGAACTATGGCTACACCTTC. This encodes CASSQDRGNYGYTF. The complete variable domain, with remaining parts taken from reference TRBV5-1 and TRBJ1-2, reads KAGVTQTPRYLIKTRGQQVTLSCSPISGHRSVSWYQQTPGQGLQFLFEYFSETQRNKGNFPGRFSGRQFSNSRSEMNVSTLELGDSALYLCASSQDRGNYGYTFGSGTRLTVV.

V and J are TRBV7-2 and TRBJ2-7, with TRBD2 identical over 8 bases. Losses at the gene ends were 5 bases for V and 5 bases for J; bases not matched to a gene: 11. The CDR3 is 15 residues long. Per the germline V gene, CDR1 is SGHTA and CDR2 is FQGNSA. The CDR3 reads CASSLSGAGADEQYF. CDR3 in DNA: TGTGCCAGCAGCCTCTCAGGAGCGGGAGCTGACGAGCAGTACTTC.